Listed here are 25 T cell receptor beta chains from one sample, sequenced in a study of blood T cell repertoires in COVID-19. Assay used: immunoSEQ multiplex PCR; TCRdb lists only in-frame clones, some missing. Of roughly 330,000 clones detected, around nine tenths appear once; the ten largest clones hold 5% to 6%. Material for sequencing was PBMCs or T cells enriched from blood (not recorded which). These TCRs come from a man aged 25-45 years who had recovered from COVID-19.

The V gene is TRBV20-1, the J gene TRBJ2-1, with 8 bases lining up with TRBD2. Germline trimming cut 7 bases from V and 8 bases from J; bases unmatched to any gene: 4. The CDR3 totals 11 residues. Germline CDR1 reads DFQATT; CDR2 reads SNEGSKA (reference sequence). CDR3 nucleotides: TGCAGTGTCAGGCGGGGGGATGAGCAGTTCTTC. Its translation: CSVRRGDEQFF.

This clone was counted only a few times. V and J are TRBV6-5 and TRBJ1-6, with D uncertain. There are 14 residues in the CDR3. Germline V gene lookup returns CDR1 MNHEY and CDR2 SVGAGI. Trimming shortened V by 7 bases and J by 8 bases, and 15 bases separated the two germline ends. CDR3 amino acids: CASKPRVEDSPLHF. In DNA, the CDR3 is TGTGCCAGCAAACCGCGGGTGGAGGATTCACCCCTCCACTTT.

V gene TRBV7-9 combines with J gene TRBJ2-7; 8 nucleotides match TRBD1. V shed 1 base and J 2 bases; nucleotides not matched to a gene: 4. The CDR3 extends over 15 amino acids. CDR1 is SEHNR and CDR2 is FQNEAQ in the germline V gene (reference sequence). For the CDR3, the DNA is TGTGCCAGCAGCTTAGAGGCAGGGGGCACCTACGAGCAGTACTTC. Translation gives CASSLEAGGTYEQYF.

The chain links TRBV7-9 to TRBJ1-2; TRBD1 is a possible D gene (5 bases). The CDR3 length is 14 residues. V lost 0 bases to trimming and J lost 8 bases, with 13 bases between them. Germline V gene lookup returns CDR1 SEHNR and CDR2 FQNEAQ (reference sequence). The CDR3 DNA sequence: TGTGCCAGCAGCTTAGCGGTATCGGGGGACGGCTACACCTTC. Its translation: CASSLAVSGDGYTF.

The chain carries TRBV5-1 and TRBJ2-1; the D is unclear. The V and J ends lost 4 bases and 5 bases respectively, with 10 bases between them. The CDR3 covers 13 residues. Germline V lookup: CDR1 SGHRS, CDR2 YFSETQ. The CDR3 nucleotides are TGCGCCAGCAGCCCCCTGTCAGACAATGAGCAGTTCTTC. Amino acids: CASSPLSDNEQFF.

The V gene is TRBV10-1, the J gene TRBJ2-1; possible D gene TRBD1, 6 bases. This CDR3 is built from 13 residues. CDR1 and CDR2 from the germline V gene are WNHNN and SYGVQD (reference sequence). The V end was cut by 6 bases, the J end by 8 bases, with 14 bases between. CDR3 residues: CASSRDIFDEQFF. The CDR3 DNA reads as TGCGCCAGCAGCCGGGACATCTTCGATGAGCAGTTCTTC.

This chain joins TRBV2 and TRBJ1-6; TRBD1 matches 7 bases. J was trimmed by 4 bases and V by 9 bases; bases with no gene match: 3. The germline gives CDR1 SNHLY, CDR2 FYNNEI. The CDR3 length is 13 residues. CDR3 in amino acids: CASRDRYNSPLHF. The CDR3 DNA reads TGTGCCAGTCGGGACAGATATAATTCACCCCTCCACTTT.

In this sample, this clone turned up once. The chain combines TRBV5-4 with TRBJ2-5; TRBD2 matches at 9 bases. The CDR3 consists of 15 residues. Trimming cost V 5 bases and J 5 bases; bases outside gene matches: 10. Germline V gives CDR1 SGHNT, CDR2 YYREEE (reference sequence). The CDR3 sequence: CASRNAAGGPETQYF. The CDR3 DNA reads TGTGCCAGCAGGAACGCGGCGGGGGGGCCGGAGACCCAGTACTTC.

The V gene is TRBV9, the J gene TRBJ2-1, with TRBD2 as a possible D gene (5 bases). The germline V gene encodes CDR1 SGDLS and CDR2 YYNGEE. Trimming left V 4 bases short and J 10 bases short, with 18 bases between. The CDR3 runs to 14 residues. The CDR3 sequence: CASSYDGLAREQFF. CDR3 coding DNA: TGTGCCAGCAGCTACGATGGGCTAGCTCGGGAGCAGTTCTTC. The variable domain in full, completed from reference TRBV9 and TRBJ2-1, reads DSGVTQTPKHLITATGQRVTLRCSPRSGDLSVYWYQQSLDQGLQFLIQYYNGEERAKGNILERFSAQQFPDLHSELNLSSLELGDSALYFCASSYDGLAREQFFGPGTRLTVL.

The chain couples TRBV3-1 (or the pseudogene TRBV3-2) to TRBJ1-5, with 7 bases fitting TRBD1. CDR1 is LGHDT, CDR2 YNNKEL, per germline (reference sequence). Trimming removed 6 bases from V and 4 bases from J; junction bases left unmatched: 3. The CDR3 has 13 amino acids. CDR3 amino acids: CASSPTGNQPQHF. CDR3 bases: TGTGCCAGCAGTCCGACAGGGAATCAGCCCCAGCATTTT.

CDR3 sequence (DNA): TGTGCCAGCAGCGACCCCCCGGGACAGGGGTTACACTCGGGGCACGGGGAGCTGTTTTTT. Its protein is CASSDPPGQGLHSGHGELFF. The chain uses TRBV4-2 and TRBJ2-2, with TRBD1 matching over 10 bases. Germline V gene data show CDR1 as LGHNA and CDR2 as YNFKEQ. Germline trimming cut 5 bases from V and 7 bases from J; bases unmatched to any gene: 22. CDR3 size: 20 residues.

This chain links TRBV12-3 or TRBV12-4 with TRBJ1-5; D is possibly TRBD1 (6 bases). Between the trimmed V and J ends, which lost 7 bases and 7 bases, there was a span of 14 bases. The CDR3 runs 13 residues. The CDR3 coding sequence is TGTGCCAGCACCCCCGCAGGGGTCCAGCCCCAGCATTTT. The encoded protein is CASTPAGVQPQHF.

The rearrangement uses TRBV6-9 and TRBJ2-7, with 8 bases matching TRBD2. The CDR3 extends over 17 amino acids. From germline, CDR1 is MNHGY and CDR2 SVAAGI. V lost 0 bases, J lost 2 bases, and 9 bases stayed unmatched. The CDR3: CASSYSAVAGPPYEQYF. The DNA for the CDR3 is TGTGCCAGCAGTTATTCGGCGGTAGCGGGGCCACCCTACGAGCAGTACTTC.

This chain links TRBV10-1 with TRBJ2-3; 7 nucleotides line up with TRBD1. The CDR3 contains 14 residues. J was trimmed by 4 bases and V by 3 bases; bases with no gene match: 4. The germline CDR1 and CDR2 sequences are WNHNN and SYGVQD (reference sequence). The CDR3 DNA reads TGCGCCAGCAGTGATAGCCAGGGGGCAGATACGCAGTATTTT. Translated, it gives CASSDSQGADTQYF.

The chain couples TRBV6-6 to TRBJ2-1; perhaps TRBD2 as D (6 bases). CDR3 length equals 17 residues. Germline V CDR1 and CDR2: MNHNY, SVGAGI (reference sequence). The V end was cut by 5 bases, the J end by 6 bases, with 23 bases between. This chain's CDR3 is CASSPGPGVPNPNEQFF. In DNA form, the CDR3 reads TGTGCCAGCAGTCCGGGTCCGGGGGTCCCTAATCCCAATGAGCAGTTCTTC.

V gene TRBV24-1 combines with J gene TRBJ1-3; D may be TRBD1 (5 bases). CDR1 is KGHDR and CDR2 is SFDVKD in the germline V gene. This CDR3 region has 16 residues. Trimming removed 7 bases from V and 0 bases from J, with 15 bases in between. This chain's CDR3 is CATRDLQARSGNTIYF. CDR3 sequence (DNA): TGTGCCACCAGGGACCTACAGGCGCGCTCTGGAAACACCATATATTTT.

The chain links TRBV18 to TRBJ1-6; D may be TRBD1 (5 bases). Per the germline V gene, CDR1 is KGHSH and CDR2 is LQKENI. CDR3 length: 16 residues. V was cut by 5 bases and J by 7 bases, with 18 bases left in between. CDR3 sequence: CASSSHPAGDNSPLHF. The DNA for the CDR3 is TGTGCCAGCTCATCCCACCCCGCGGGGGACAATTCACCCCTCCACTTT. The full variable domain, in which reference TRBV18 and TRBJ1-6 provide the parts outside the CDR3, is NAGVMQNPRHLVRRRGQEARLRCSPMKGHSHVYWYRQLPEEGLKFMVYLQKENIIDESGMPKERFSAEFPKEGPSILRIQQVVRGDSAAYFCASSSHPAGDNSPLHFGNGTRLTVT.

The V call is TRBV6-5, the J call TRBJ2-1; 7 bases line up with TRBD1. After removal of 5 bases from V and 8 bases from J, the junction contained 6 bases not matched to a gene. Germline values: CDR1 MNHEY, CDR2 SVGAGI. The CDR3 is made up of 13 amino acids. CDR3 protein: CASSLKQGYEQFF. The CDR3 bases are TGTGCCAGCAGTCTAAAACAGGGGTATGAGCAGTTCTTC.

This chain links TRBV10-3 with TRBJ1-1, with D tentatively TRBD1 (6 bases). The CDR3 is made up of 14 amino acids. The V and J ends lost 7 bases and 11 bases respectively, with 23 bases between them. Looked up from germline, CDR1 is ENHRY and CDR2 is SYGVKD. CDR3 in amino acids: CAIMGDWAGGFAFF. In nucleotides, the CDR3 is TGTGCCATCATGGGGGACTGGGCGGGGGGCTTCGCTTTCTTT.

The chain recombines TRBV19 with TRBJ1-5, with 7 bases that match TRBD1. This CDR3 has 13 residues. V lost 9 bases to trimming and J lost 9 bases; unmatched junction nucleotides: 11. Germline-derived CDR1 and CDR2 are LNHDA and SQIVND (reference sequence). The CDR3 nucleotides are TGTGCCAGCTCGACAGGGCCGGGTCGGCCCCAGCATTTT. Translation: CASSTGPGRPQHF.

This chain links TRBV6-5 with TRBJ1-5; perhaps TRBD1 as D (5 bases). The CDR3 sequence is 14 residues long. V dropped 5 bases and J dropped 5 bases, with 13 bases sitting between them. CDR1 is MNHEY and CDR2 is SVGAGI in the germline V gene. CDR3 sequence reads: CASSTDRSYQPQHF. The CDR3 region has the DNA TGTGCCAGCAGTACTGACAGATCCTATCAGCCCCAGCATTTT.

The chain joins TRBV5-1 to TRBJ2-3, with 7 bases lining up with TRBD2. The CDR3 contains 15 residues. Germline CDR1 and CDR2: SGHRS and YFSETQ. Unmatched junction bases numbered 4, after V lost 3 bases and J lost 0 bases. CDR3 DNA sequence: TGCGCCAGCAGCTCCCTTAGCGGGAGCACAGATACGCAGTATTTT. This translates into CASSSLSGSTDTQYF.

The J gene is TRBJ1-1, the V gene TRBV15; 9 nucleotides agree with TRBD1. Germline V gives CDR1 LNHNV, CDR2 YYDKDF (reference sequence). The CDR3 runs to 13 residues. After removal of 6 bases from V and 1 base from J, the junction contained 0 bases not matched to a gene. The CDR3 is CATRGQGNTEAFF. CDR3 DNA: TGTGCCACCAGGGGACAGGGGAACACTGAAGCTTTCTTT.

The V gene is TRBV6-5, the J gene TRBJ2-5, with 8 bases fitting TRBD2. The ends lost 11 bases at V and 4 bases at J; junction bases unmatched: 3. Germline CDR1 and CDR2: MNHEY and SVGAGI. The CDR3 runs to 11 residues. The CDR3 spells CAVAGGETQYF. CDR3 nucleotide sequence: TGTGCCGTGGCGGGGGGAGAGACCCAGTACTTC.

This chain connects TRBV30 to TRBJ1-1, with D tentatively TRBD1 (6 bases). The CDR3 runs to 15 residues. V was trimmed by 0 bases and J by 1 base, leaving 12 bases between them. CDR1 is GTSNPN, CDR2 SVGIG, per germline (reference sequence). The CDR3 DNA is TGTGCCTGGAGTGTGATTGGCAGGGGGAACACTGAAGCTTTCTTT. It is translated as CAWSVIGRGNTEAFF.